Listed here is a single T cell receptor (beta chain). V lost 5 bases and J lost 2; bases outside the gene matches: 8. This CDR3 has 16 residues. Per germline, CDR1 MDHEN and CDR2 SYDVKM. The data stem from a study of blood T cell repertoires in COVID-19. As handled by the study authors: Estimation of nucleated cell counts relied on the amplification of reference gene primers. Profiling relied on immunoSEQ multiplex PCR, and the TCRdb table lists in-frame clones only, not all of them. D and trimming come from the DNA, and the V and J calls and clone size come from that table. The table lists roughly 70,000 clones, around 86% of them singletons.

The receptor was isolated from a man in his forties or fifties with active COVID-19. The material sequenced was peripheral blood. V and J are TRBV28 and TRBJ2-4; the match to TRBD1 covers 8 bases. This CDR3 reads CASSRSGGITKNIQYF. The CDR3 DNA reads TGTGCCAGCAGTCGATCAGGGGGCATAACCAAAAACATTCAGTACTTC. Looking up the rest from reference TRBV28 and TRBJ2-4 gives the full variable domain: DVKVTQSSRYLVKRTGEKVFLECVQDMDHENMFWYRQDPGLGLRLIYFSYDVKMKEKGDIPEGYSVSREKKERFSLILESASTNQTSMYLCASSRSGGITKNIQYFGAGTRLSVL.